The entry below describes one T cell receptor beta chain. What it recognizes is unknown. The trim removed 5 bases at V and 2 bases at J, leaving 9 bases unmatched. This CDR3 has 17 residues. The germline gives CDR1 SGHVS, CDR2 FNYEAQ. It was with 60 Vbeta and 13 Jbeta primers that the PCR ran. Method: immunoSEQ multiplex PCR; TCRdb's copy keeps in-frame clones and lacks some. The sample includes about 110,000 clones, 65% to 85% of them seen just once. This sample stems from a study of cytomegalovirus exposure and HLA in healthy donors. Study conclusions and caveats: Some 17,000 TCR beta sequences were associated with HLA alleles at 0.05 false discovery rate in a later analysis. In a later analysis, an Asian-associated ancestry cluster reportedly showed fewer N-insertions than the roughly 690-donor mean.

The sequence was collected from a man younger than 30 in good health and CMV-seronegative. Source material: PBMCs. V and J are TRBV7-6 and TRBJ2-3, with 11 bases matching TRBD2. This CDR3 is CASSNSASGGYTDTQYF. The CDR3 DNA follows: TGTGCCAGCAGCAATTCTGCTAGCGGGGGGTACACAGATACGCAGTATTTT.